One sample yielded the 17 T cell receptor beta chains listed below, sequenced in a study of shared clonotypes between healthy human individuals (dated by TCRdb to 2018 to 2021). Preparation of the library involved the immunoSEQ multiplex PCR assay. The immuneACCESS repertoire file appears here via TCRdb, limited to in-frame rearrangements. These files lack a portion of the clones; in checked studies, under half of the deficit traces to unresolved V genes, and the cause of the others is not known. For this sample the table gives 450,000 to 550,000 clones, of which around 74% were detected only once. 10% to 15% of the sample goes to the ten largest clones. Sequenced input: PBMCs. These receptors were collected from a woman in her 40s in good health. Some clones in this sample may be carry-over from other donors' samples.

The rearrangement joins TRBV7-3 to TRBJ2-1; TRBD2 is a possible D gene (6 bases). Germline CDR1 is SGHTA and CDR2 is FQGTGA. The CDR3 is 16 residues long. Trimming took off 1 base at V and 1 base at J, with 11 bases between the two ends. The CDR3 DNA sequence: TGTGCCAGCAGCTTAAGTGGGGGGTGGTCCTACAATGAGCAGTTCTTC. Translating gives CASSLSGGWSYNEQFF.

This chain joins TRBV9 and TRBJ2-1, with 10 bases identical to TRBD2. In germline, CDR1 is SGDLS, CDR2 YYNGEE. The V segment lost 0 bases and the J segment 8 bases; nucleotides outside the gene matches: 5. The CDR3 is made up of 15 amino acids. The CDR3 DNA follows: TGTGCCAGCAGCGTAGGGGCTAGCGGGAGCGATGAGCAGTTCTTC. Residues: CASSVGASGSDEQFF.

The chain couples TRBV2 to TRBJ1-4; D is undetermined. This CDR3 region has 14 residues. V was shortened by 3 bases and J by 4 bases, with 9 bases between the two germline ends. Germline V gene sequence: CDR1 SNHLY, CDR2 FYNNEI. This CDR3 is CASSEGNSNEKLFF. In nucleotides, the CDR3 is TGTGCCAGCAGTGAGGGGAACAGTAATGAAAAACTGTTTTTT.

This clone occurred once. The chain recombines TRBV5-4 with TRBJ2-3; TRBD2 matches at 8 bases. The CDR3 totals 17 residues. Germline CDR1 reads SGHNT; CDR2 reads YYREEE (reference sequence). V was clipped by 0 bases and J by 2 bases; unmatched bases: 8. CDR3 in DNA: TGTGCCAGCAGCTTGGCCATCGGGGGGGGCCTCACAGATACGCAGTATTTT. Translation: CASSLAIGGGLTDTQYF.

DNA of the CDR3: TGTGCCAGCAGCTTCGACTGGACCTACGAGCAGTACTTC. This codes for CASSFDWTYEQYF. The chain uses TRBV7-2 and TRBJ2-7; D unresolved. The ends were cut back, 3 bases at V and 2 bases at J, with 8 bases in the middle. This CDR3 region has 13 residues. Looked up from germline, CDR1 is SGHTA and CDR2 is FQGNSA.

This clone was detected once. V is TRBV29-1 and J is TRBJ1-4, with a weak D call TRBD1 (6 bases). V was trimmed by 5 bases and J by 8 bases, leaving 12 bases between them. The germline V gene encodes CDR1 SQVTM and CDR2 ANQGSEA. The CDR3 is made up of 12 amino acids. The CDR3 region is CSVHREGEKLFF. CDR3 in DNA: TGCAGCGTTCACAGGGAAGGGGAAAAACTGTTTTTT.

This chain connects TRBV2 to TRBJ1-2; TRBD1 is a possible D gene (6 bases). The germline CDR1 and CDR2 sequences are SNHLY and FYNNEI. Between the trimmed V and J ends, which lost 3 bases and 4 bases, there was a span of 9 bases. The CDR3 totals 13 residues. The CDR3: CASSEGAGYGYTF. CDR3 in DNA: TGTGCCAGCAGTGAGGGGGCGGGCTATGGCTACACCTTC.

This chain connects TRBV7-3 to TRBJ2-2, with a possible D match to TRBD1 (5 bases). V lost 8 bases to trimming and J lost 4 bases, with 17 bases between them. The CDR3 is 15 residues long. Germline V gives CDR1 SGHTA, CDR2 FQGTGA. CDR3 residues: CASGARELGTGELFF. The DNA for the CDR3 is TGTGCCAGCGGGGCCCGAGAATTGGGCACCGGGGAGCTGTTTTTT.

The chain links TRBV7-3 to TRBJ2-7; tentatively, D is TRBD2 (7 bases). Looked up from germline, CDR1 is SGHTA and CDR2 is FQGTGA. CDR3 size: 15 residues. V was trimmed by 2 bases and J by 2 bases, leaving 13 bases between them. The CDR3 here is CASSLEGGGPYEQYF. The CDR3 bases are TGTGCCAGCAGCTTAGAAGGGGGAGGGCCCTACGAGCAGTACTTC.

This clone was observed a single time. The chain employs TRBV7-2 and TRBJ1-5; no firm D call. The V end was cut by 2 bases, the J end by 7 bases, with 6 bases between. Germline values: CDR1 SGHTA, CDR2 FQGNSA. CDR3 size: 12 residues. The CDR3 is CASSLMNQPQHF. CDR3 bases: TGTGCCAGCAGCTTAATGAACCAGCCCCAGCATTTT.

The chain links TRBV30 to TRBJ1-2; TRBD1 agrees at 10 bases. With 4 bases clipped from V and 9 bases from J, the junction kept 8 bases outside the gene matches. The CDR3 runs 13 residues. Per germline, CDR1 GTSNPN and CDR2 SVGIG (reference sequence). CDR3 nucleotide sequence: TGTGCCTGGAATATCGGGACAGGGGAGCGCTACACCTTC. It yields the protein CAWNIGTGERYTF.

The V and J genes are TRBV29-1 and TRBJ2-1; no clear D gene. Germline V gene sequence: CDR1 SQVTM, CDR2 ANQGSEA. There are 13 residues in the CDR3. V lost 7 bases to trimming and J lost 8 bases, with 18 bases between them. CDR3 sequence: CSAGWWGIDEQFF. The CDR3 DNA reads TGCAGCGCAGGATGGTGGGGAATCGATGAGCAGTTCTTC.

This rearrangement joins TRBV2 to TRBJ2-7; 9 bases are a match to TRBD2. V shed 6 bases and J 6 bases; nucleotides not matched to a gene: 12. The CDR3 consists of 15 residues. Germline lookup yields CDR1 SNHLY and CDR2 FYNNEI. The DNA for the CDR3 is TGTGCCAGCAGCACCCGGGCGGGAGGGCCCGCCGAGCAGTACTTC. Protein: CASSTRAGGPAEQYF.

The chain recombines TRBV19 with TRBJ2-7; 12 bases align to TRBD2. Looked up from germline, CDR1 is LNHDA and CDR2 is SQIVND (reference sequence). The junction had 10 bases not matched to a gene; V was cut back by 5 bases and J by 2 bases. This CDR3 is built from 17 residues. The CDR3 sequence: CASSPWRTSGTPYEQYF. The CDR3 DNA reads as TGTGCCAGTAGTCCTTGGAGGACTAGCGGGACCCCCTACGAGCAGTACTTC. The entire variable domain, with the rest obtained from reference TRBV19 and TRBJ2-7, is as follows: DGGITQSPKYLFRKEGQNVTLSCEQNLNHDAMYWYRQDPGQGLRLIYYSQIVNDFQKGDIAEGYSVSREKKESFPLTVTSAQKNPTAFYLCASSPWRTSGTPYEQYFGPGTRLTVT.

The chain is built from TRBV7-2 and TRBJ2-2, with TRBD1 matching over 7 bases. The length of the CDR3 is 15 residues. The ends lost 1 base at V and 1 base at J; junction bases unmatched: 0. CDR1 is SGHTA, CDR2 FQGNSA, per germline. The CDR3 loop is CASSLGTGNTGELFF. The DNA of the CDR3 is TGTGCCAGCAGCTTAGGGACAGGGAACACCGGGGAGCTGTTTTTT.

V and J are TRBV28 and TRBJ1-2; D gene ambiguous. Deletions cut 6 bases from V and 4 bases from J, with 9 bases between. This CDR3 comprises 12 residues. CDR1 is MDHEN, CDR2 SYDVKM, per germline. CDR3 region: CASSLAAYGYTF. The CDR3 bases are TGTGCCAGCAGCCTTGCGGCCTATGGCTACACCTTC.

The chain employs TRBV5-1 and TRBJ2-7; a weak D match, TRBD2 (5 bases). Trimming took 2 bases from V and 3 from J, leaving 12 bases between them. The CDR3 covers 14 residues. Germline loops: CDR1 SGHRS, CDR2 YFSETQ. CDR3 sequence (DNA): TGCGCCAGCAGCTTAGAGGGAAGAGGCTACGAGCAGTACTTC. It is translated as CASSLEGRGYEQYF.